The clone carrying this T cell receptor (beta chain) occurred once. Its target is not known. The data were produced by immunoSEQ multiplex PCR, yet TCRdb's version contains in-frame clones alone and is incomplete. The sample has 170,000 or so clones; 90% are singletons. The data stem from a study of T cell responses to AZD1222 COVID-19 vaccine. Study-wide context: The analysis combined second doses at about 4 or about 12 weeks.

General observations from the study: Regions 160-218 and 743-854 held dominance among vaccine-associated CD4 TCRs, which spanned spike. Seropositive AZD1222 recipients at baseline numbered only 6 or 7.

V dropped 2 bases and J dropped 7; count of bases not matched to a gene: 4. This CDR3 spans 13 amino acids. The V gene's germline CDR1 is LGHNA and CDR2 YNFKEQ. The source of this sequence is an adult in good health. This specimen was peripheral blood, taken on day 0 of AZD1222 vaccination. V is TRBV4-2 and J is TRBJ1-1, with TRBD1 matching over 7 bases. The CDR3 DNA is TGTGCCAGCAGCCAATATCGGACAGGTGAAGCTTTCTTT. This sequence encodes CASSQYRTGEAFF.